This T cell receptor (beta chain) stems from a study of T cell clonality in common variable immunodeficiency. Study results and limitations: Reportedly, TCR beta sequences from common variable immunodeficiency showed fewer deletions and N-nucleotide insertions.

Sequencing input was equivalent genomic DNA from CVID and controls. Data came from immunoSEQ multiplex PCR; TCRdb stores just in-frame clones and leaves some out. The data list 15,000 to 20,000 clones, none observed once; 6.6% falls to the top ten. This clone was counted ten times or more. Its specificity is not known. Sequenced input: peripheral blood mononuclear cells. This TCR was sampled from a human donor with common variable immunodeficiency.

The DNA read from the CDR3 is TGTGCCAGCAGCTTAGGAGGGGGCGGCCCCTACAATGAG. Translation: CASSLGGGGPYNE. The CDR3 as a whole reads CASSLGGGGPYNEQFF. The gene calls are TRBV7-6 and TRBJ2-1; 7 positions agree with TRBD1. The CDR3 extends 3 residues past the end of the read, so its final part is completed from the germline J gene. This CDR3 spans 16 amino acids. V gave up 1 base and J gave up 2 bases; unmatched junction bases: 5. CDR1 SGHVS and CDR2 FNYEAQ come from the germline V gene. The variable domain in full, with the rest retrieved from reference TRBV7-6 and TRBJ2-1, is GAGVSQSPRYKVTKRGQDVALRCDPISGHVSLYWYRQALGQGPEFLTYFNYEAQQDKSGLPNDRFSAERPEGSISTLTIQRTEQRDSAMYRCASSLGGGGPYNEQFFGPGTRLTVL.